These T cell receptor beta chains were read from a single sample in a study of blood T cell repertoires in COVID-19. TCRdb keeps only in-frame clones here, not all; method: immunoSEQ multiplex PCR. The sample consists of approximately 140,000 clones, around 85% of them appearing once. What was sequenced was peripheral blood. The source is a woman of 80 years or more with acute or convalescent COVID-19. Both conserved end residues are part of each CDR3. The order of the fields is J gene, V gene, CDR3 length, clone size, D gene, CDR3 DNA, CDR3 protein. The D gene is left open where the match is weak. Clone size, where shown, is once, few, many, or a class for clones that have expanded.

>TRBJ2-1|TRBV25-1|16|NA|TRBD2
TGTGCCAGCAGTGAATTTGGGGGAGGGGCCTACAATGAGCAGTTCTTC
CASSEFGGGAYNEQFF
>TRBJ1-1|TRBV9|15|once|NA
TGTGCCAGCAGCCCGCGGGGGGGGAGGGAAAGTGAAGCTTTCTTT
CASSPRGGRESEAFF
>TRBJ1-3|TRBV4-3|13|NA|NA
TGCGCCAGCAGCCAACACAGGGTAAACACCATATATTTT
CASSQHRVNTIYF
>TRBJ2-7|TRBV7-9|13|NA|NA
TGTGCCAGCAGCTTAGCGCGTGGTTACGAGCAGTACTTC
CASSLARGYEQYF
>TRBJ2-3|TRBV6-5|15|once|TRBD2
TGTGCCAGCAGTACCAGCGGGAGGCGGGCAGATACGCAGTATTTT
CASSTSGRRADTQYF
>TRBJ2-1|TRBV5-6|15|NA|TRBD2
TGTGCCAGCAGCCTCCCTAGCGGGGGCAACAATGAGCAGTTCTTC
CASSLPSGGNNEQFF
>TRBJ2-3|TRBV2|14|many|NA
TGTGCCAGCAGTGTTACTGCTAGCACAGATACGCAGTATTTT
CASSVTASTDTQYF
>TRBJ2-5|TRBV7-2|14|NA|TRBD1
TGTGCCAGCAGCCGGGACAGGTATCTTGAGACCCAGTACTTC
CASSRDRYLETQYF
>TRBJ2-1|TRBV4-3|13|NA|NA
TGCGCCAGCAGCCAAGATCTACCCAATGAGCAGTTCTTC
CASSQDLPNEQFF
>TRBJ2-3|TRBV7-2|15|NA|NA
TGTGCCAGCAGCTTATGGGGGGGCGGATCAGATACGCAGTATTTT
CASSLWGGGSDTQYF
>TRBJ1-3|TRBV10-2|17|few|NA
TGCGCCAGCAGCCCTGGCGTCGGGTTTAGCTCTGGAAACACCATATATTTT
CASSPGVGFSSGNTIYF
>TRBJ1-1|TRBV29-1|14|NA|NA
TGCAGCGTTGAGGTCAGGGGTAAAGACACTGAAGCTTTCTTT
CSVEVRGKDTEAFF
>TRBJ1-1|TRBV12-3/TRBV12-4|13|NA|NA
TGTGCCAGCGGATCTCGGAGGGACACTGAAGCTTTCTTT
CASGSRRDTEAFF
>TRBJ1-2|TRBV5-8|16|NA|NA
TGTGCCAGCAGCCGCAACTCAGGGATTGGAGTATATGGCTACACCTTC
CASSRNSGIGVYGYTF
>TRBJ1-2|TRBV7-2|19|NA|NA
TGTGCCAGCAGCCCAGCGAGGGTCCGGACCTTCAACGCCGACTATGGCTACACCTTC
CASSPARVRTFNADYGYTF
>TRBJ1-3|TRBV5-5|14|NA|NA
TGTGCCAGCAGCCCGATAGACTCTGGAAACACCATATATTTT
CASSPIDSGNTIYF
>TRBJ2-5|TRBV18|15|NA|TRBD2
TGTGCCAGCTCACGGGTAGCGGGGGCCCAAGAGACCCAGTACTTC
CASSRVAGAQETQYF
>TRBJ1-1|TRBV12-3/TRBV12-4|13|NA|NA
TGTGCCAGCAGTTTATGGGAGGGTGCTGAAGCTTTCTTT
CASSLWEGAEAFF
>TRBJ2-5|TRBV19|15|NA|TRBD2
TGTGCCAGTAGTATCGGGGGGGACGTACAAGAGACCCAGTACTTC
CASSIGGDVQETQYF
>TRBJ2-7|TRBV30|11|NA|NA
TGTGCCTGGGCGGGACTCCGGGGGCAGTACTTC
CAWAGLRGQYF
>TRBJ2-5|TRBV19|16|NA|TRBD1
TGTGCCAGTAGTATGAACAGGGGTTTAGGCCAAGAGACCCAGTACTTC
CASSMNRGLGQETQYF
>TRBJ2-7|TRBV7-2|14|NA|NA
TGTGCCAGCAGCCCTACCGGAGGGGTCTACGAGCAGTACTTC
CASSPTGGVYEQYF
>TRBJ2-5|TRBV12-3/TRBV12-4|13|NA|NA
TGTGCCAGCAGTTTAGACATCGGGGAGACCCAGTACTTC
CASSLDIGETQYF
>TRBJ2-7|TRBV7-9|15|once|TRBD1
TGTGCCAGCAGCCTACCGGGACAGGGGACCTACGAGCAGTACTTC
CASSLPGQGTYEQYF
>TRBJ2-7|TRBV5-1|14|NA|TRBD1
TGCGCCAGCAGCGCGGGACAGGCCTACTACGAGCAGTACTTC
CASSAGQAYYEQYF
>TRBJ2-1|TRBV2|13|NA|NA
TGTGCCAGCAGCCCTCGGTCTCTCAATGAGCAGTTCTTC
CASSPRSLNEQFF
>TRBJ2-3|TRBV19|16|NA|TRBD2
TGTGCCAGTAGGGAGCGGGAGGGAGACGGCACAGATACGCAGTATTTT
CASREREGDGTDTQYF
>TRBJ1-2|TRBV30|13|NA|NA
TGTGCCTGGAGTAGTTCGGTTGGCTATGGCTACACCTTC
CAWSSSVGYGYTF
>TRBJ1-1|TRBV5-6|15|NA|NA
TGTGCCAGCAGCCAGTTCACGGAGATGAACACTGAAGCTTTCTTT
CASSQFTEMNTEAFF
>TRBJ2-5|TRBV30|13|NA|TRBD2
TGTGCCTGGGGAGCGGGGATTCGCGAGACCCAGTACTTC
CAWGAGIRETQYF
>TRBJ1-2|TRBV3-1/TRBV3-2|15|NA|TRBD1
TGTGCCAGCAGCTCACCGGGACAGGGAAAGGATGGCTACACCTTC
CASSSPGQGKDGYTF
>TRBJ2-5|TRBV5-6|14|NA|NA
TGTGCCAGCAGAGGCCGCGGACAGTCCGGGGGGTTCTACTTC
CASRGRGQSGGFYF
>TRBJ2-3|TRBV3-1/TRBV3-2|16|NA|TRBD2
TGTGCCAGCAGCCTACTAGCGGGAGAAAACACAGATACGCAGTATTTT
CASSLLAGENTDTQYF
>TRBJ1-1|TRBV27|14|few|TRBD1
TGTGCCAGCAGTTTCGGCAGGGGGATGGGAGAAGCTTTCTTT
CASSFGRGMGEAFF
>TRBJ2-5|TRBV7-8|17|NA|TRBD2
TGTGCCAGCAGCCCGGGACTAGCGGTGATGGAGGAAGAGACCCAGTACTTC
CASSPGLAVMEEETQYF
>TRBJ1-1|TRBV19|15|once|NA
TGTGCCAGTAGCCCGTTTCAGGGTCTGATCACTGAAGCTTTCTTT
CASSPFQGLITEAFF
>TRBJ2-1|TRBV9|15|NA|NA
TGTGCCAGCAGTTTTAGATCGGGTTCCTACAATGAGCAGTTCTTC
CASSFRSGSYNEQFF
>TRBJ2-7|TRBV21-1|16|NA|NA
TGTGCCAGCAGCAAAGTGAAACAGGGGAGCTCCTACGAGCAGTACTTC
CASSKVKQGSSYEQYF
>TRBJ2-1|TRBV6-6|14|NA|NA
TGTGCCAGCAGTTATACAGAGTCCTACAATGAGCAGTTCTTC
CASSYTESYNEQFF
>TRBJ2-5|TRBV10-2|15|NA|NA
TGCGCCAGCAGTGTCGCAGGGTCAAGTAGAGAGACCCAGTACTTC
CASSVAGSSRETQYF
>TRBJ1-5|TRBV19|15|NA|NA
TGTGCCAGTAGTCCCCGGAGGGTTACCGGTCAGCCCCAGCATTTT
CASSPRRVTGQPQHF
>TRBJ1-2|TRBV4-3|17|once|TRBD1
TGCGCCAGCAGCCAAGAGGAAGGGACAGGGGGCGGCTATGGCTACACCTTC
CASSQEEGTGGGYGYTF
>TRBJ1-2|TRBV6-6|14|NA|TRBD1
TGTGCCAGCAGCACAGGAGACAGGGACTATGGCTACACCTTC
CASSTGDRDYGYTF
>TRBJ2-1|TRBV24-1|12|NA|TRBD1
TGTGCCACCAGTGACCCGGGACAGCTCTTGTTCTTC
CATSDPGQLLFF
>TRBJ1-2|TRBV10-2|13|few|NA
TGCGCCAGCAGCCCGGCAAGGACAGATGGCTACACCTTC
CASSPARTDGYTF
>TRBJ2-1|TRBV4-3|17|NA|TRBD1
TGCGCCAGCAGCCAAGATCTGACAGGGAGCTCCTACAATGAGCAGTTCTTC
CASSQDLTGSSYNEQFF
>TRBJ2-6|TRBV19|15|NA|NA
TGTGCCAGTAGCATCCCCCGGGGGGGGGCCAACGTCCTGACTTTC
CASSIPRGGANVLTF
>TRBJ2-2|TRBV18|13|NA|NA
TGTGCCAGCTCACCACCGAGTACCGGGGAGCTGTTTTTT
CASSPPSTGELFF
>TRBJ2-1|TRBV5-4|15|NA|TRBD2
TGTGCCAGCAGCTTGGACGGGAGGGCTAACAATGAGCAGTTCTTC
CASSLDGRANNEQFF
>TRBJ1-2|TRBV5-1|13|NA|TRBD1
TGCGCCAGCCGGACAGGGGGGGAGTATGGCTACACCTTC
CASRTGGEYGYTF
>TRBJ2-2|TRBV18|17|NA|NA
TGTGCCAGCTCACCACTCTCCTCCGGAGTTGTCACCGGGGAGCTGTTTTTT
CASSPLSSGVVTGELFF
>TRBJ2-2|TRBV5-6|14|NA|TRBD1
TGTGCCAGCAGCTCCAGGGGGCGCACCGGGGAGCTGTTTTTT
CASSSRGRTGELFF
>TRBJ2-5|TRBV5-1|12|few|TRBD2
TGCGCGTCTAGCGGGAGTCGGGAGACCCAGTACTTC
CASSGSRETQYF